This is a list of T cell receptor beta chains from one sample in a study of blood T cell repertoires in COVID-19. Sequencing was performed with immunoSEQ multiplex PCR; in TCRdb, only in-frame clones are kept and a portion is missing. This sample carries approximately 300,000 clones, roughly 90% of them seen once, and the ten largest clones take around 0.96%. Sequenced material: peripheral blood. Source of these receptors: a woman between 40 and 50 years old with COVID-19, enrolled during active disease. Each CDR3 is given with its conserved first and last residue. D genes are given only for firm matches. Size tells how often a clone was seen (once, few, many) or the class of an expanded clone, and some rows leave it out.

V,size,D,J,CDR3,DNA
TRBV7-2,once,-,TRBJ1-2,CASSYVQNYGYTF,TGTGCCAGCAGTTACGTCCAGAACTATGGCTACACCTTC
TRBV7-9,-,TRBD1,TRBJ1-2,CASSGGTGGYGYTF,TGTGCCAGCAGCGGAGGGACAGGGGGCTATGGCTACACCTTC
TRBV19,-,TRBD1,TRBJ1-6,CASSMSDRGYNSPLHF,TGTGCCAGTAGTATGTCGGACAGGGGATACAATTCACCCCTCCACTTT
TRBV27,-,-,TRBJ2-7,CASSLKRRDMAYEQYF,TGTGCCAGCAGTTTAAAACGGCGGGATATGGCCTACGAGCAGTACTTC
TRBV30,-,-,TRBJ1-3,CAWSTGSGNTIYF,TGTGCCTGGAGTACGGGTTCTGGAAACACCATATATTTT
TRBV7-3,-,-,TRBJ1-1,CASSVTTGNTEAFF,TGTGCCAGCAGCGTGACGACAGGGAACACTGAAGCTTTCTTT
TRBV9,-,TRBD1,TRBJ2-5,CASSGGQASKETQYF,TGTGCCAGCAGCGGAGGACAGGCCTCTAAAGAGACCCAGTACTTC
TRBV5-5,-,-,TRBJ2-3,CASSLAAGVDTQYF,TGTGCCAGCAGCTTGGCGGCCGGGGTTGATACGCAGTATTTT
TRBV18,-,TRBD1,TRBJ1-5,CASSPTGQGGNQPQHF,TGTGCCAGCTCACCAACGGGACAGGGAGGCAATCAGCCCCAGCATTTT
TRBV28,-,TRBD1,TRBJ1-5,CASSLRGRGHQPQHF,TGTGCCAGCAGTTTGCGGGGCAGGGGGCATCAGCCCCAGCATTTT
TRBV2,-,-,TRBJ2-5,CASSGVRGQETQYF,TGTGCCAGCAGTGGGGTCAGGGGCCAAGAGACCCAGTACTTC
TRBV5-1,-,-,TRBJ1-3,CASSLQGSGNTIYF,TGCGCCAGCAGCTTACAGGGCTCTGGAAACACCATATATTTT
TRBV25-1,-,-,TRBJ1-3,CASSDYNREGNTIYF,TGTGCCAGCAGTGATTACAACAGGGAGGGGAACACCATATATTTT